The clone carrying this T cell receptor (beta chain) was recorded a few times. Trimming removed 7 bases at V and 5 bases at J, with 18 bases between. Germline lookup yields CDR1 SGDLS and CDR2 YYNGEE. The CDR3 has 14 amino acids. The entry originates in a study of blood T cells in healthy people across ages. Together with a sample-barcoded 5' primer, a J-beta primer mix was included in a second PCR lasting about 6 to 11 cycles. A 12-random-nucleotide template-switch adaptor tagged each cDNA molecule. TCRdb processed the 5' RACE reads anew with MiXCR; each CDR3 protein has one entry. This sample carries about 760,000 distinct CDR3 sequences, 20% to 30% of them seen once, and the ten largest clones take 9.4%. This sample was shared with a second study, whose subject was T cells of mothers and their children. That paper states: The study found slightly higher but non-significant overlap in related versus unrelated mother-child pairs.

Specimen: blood. The origin of this receptor is a boy aged 5-17 years in good health. The V call is TRBV9, the J call TRBJ1-1; perhaps TRBD1 as D (5 bases). The CDR3 loop reads CASSAGGVRTEAFF. In DNA, the CDR3 is TGTGCCAGCTCCGCTGGAGGGGTGCGGACTGAAGCTTTCTTT. Complete variable domain (other parts from reference TRBV9 and TRBJ1-1): DSGVTQTPKHLITATGQRVTLRCSPRSGDLSVYWYQQSLDQGLQFLIQYYNGEERAKGNILERFSAQQFPDLHSELNLSSLELGDSALYFCASSAGGVRTEAFFGQGTRLTVV.